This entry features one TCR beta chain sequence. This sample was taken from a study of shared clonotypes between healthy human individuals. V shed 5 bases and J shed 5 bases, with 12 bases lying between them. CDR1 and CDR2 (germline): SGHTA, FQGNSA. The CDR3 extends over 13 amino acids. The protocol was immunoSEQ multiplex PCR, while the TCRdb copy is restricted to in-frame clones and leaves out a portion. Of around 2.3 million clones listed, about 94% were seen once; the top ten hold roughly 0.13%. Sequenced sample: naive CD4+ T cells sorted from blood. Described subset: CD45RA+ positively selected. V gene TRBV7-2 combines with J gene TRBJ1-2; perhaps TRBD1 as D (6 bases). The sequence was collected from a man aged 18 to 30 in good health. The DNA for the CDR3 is TGTGCCAGCAGCCGAGGACAGTTATATGGCTACACCTTC. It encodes CASSRGQLYGYTF.